Shown below are 27 T cell receptor beta chains from a single sample sequenced in a study of T-cell reconstitution after alpha-beta-depleted transplantation in children. A TCRbeta library incorporating unique molecular identifiers was prepared. TCRdb ran MiXCR on the PCR reads and lists one entry per CDR3 protein. Of around 96,000 distinct CDR3 sequences in the sample, approximately 12% are singletons; the top ten hold approximately 15%. Sequences were derived from PBMCs from the stem cell graft donor, sampled from the stem cell graft. The source of these receptors is a human donor who donated a stem cell graft to a child with inherited bone marrow failure.

At least ten counts were recorded for this clonotype. The gene calls are TRBV6-4 and TRBJ1-1; a possible D gene is TRBD1 (5 bases). This CDR3 has 22 amino acids. Trimming shortened V by 5 bases and J by 1 base, and 35 bases separated the two germline ends. The germline V gene encodes CDR1 MRHNA and CDR2 SNTAGT. DNA of the CDR3: TGTGCCAGCAGTCAGTTTACTTTCGGTATTAAGGACACCAAAGGGCGGAACACTGAAGCTTTCTTT. It encodes CASSQFTFGIKDTKGRNTEAFF.

This clonotype has at least ten counts. One end of the junction is discordant with germline, which a read error may explain. This sequence joins TRBV5-5 and TRBJ2-3; possibly TRBD2 for D (5 bases). The CDR3 has 15 residues. Per the germline V gene, CDR1 is SGHKS and CDR2 is YYEKEE (reference sequence). The CDR3 DNA sequence: TGTGCCAGCACCTTGTTCTGGGAGAGCACAGATACGCAGTATTTT. It yields the protein CASTLFWESTDTQYF.

This clonotype was recorded many times. The rearrangement uses TRBV10-2 and TRBJ2-7, with TRBD2 as a possible D gene (5 bases). CDR3 length: 12 residues. CDR1 and CDR2 from the germline V gene are WSHSY and SAAADI. V lost 5 bases to trimming and J lost 5 bases, with 10 bases between them. The DNA of the CDR3 is TGCGCCAGCAGTTTGAGGGCCGACGAGCAGTACTTC. Translated, it gives CASSLRADEQYF.

This clonotype has ten or more counts. The chain employs TRBV7-2 and TRBJ1-2, with 8 positions matching TRBD1. The CDR3 contains 16 residues. From germline, CDR1 is SGHTA and CDR2 FQGNSA. V was pared by 5 bases and J by 2 bases, with 10 bases of the junction left unmatched. The CDR3 DNA reads TGTGCCAGCAGCCTCCGACAGGGGCGGGAGAACTATGGCTACACCTTC. It translates to CASSLRQGRENYGYTF.

This chain links TRBV25-1 with TRBJ2-1; the match to TRBD1 covers 8 bases. The length of the CDR3 is 12 residues. Per germline, CDR1 MGHDK and CDR2 SYGVNS. V shed 6 bases, J shed 6 bases, and the junction held 1 base outside the gene matches. As DNA, the CDR3 is TGTGCCAGCAGCGACAGGGGCAATGAGCAGTTCTTC. Its translation is CASSDRGNEQFF.

This clonotype was seen at least ten times. The chain links TRBV20-1 to TRBJ2-5; possible D gene TRBD2, 5 bases. V was shortened by 0 bases and J by 7 bases, with 15 bases between the two germline ends. The CDR3 covers 14 residues. Germline CDR1 is DFQATT and CDR2 is SNEGSKA (reference sequence). CDR3 bases: TGCAGTGCTAGAGATCCTAACCGCGGAGGGACCCAGTACTTC. This translates into CSARDPNRGGTQYF.

This clonotype was detected a few times. V is TRBV7-8 and J is TRBJ2-7; 9 nucleotides agree with TRBD1. The germline CDR1 and CDR2 sequences are SGHVS and FQNEAQ. CDR3 size: 14 residues. V shed 10 bases and J 4 bases; nucleotides not matched to a gene: 11. The DNA for the CDR3 is TGTGCCACAAAACGGGACAGGGACCAATACGAGCAGTACTTC. It translates to CATKRDRDQYEQYF.

This clonotype was seen at least ten times. The chain is built from TRBV20-1 and TRBJ1-5; D is unresolved. The CDR3 totals 12 residues. Looked up from germline, CDR1 is DFQATT and CDR2 is SNEGSKA (reference sequence). V was trimmed by 4 bases and J by 2 bases, leaving 6 bases between them. Here the CDR3 DNA reads TGCAGTGCTATGAATGGCAATCAGCCCCAGCATTTT. Its translation is CSAMNGNQPQHF.

CDR3 amino acids: CASSLISGTKDGYTF. The CDR3 nucleotides read TGCGCCAGCAGCTTGATTTCGGGTACGAAGGATGGCTACACCTTC. V gene TRBV5-1 combines with J gene TRBJ1-2; D is unresolved. Trimming removed 1 base from V and 6 bases from J, with 16 bases in between. Germline CDR1 and CDR2: SGHRS and YFSETQ. The CDR3 is 15 residues long.

Concerning this clonotype: Possible read error: a much larger clone is one base away. The J gene is TRBJ1-1, the V gene TRBV2, with D possibly TRBD1 on 5 matching bases. The germline gives CDR1 SNHLY, CDR2 FYNNEI. The CDR3 has 13 amino acids. The CDR3 sequence is CASRSTVNTDAFF. In DNA form, the CDR3 reads TGTGCCAGCAGGTCGACAGTCAACACTGACGCTTTCTTT. The complete variable domain, with remaining parts taken from reference TRBV2 and TRBJ1-1, reads EPEVTQTPSHQVTQMGQEVILRCVPISNHLYFYWYRQILGQKVEFLVSFYNNEISEKSEIFDDQFSVERPDGSNFTLKIRSTKLEDSAMYFCASRSTVNTDAFFGQGTRLTVV.

The sample holds a few counts of this clonotype. The chain joins TRBV4-3 to TRBJ1-5; possible D gene TRBD1, 6 bases. Germline V lookup: CDR1 LGHNA, CDR2 YSLEER. The CDR3 covers 15 residues. The germline V and J ends were trimmed by 2 bases and 4 bases, with 12 bases remaining between them. The chain's CDR3 is CASSQLTGRNQPQHF. For the CDR3, the DNA is TGCGCCAGCAGCCAATTAACAGGGCGTAATCAGCCCCAGCATTTT.

This clonotype was picked up many times. This chain joins TRBV20-1 and TRBJ2-1; 8 positions agree with TRBD2. Germline loops: CDR1 DFQATT, CDR2 SNEGSKA (reference sequence). Germline trimming cut 6 bases from V and 1 base from J; bases unmatched to any gene: 8. The CDR3 extends over 15 amino acids. CDR3 residues: CSAKGLVGSYNEQFF. As DNA, the CDR3 is TGCAGTGCAAAGGGACTAGTGGGGTCCTACAATGAGCAGTTCTTC.

This chain links TRBV7-7 with TRBJ2-5; perhaps TRBD1 as D (5 bases). Looked up from germline, CDR1 is SSHAT and CDR2 is FNYEAQ (reference sequence). V was clipped by 5 bases and J by 10 bases, with 23 bases between them. The CDR3 extends over 15 amino acids. In nucleotides, the CDR3 is TGTGCCAGCAGCCCTACGGACAACTTAGGAGAAGTCCAGTACTTC. Translated, it gives CASSPTDNLGEVQYF. The whole variable domain, remainder taken from reference TRBV7-7 and TRBJ2-5, is GAGVSQSPRYKVTKRGQDVTLRCDPISSHATLYWYQQALGQGPEFLTYFNYEAQPDKSGLPSDRFSAERPEGSISTLTIQRTEQRDSAMYRCASSPTDNLGEVQYFGPGTRLLVL.

There are many counts of this clonotype. J is TRBJ2-1 and V is TRBV18; 9 bases match TRBD2. Losses at the gene ends were 6 bases for V and 9 bases for J; bases not matched to a gene: 6. CDR1 and CDR2 (germline): KGHSH, LQKENI. CDR3 length: 13 amino acids. The CDR3: CASSQLAGPEQFF. CDR3 nucleotides: TGTGCCAGCTCCCAGCTAGCGGGACCTGAGCAGTTCTTC.

This clonotype was seen repeatedly, ten times or more. This chain links TRBV10-3 with TRBJ2-7; tentatively, D is TRBD2 (5 bases). The V gene lost 5 bases and the J gene lost 5 bases, with 13 bases spanning the gap. Germline loops: CDR1 ENHRY, CDR2 SYGVKD. The CDR3 runs to 13 residues. DNA of the CDR3: TGTGCCATCAGTCCCGGAGGCAGCCACGAGCAGTACTTC. Amino acids: CAISPGGSHEQYF.

The chain is built from TRBV7-2 and TRBJ2-7; D is perhaps TRBD2 (6 bases). V shed 3 bases and J shed 7 bases, with 19 bases lying between them. CDR1 and CDR2 (germline): SGHTA, FQGNSA. This CDR3 contains 15 residues. The CDR3 region is CASSLRGIPYEEQYF. In nucleotides, the CDR3 is TGTGCCAGCAGCTTGCGGGGAATTCCCTACGAGGAGCAGTACTTC.

This clonotype was recorded at least ten times. This chain links TRBV2 with TRBJ1-1; 9 bases map to TRBD1. Germline CDR1 reads SNHLY; CDR2 reads FYNNEI. CDR3 length: 13 amino acids. J was trimmed by 4 bases and V by 7 bases; bases with no gene match: 4. CDR3 sequence reads: CASTGTGSTEAFF. For the CDR3, the DNA is TGTGCCAGCACCGGGACAGGGAGCACTGAAGCTTTCTTT.

This clonotype was seen a single time. At one end, the junction sequence differs from germline, possibly due to a read error. The chain carries TRBV5-4 and TRBJ2-3; 10 bases fit TRBD2. Germline-derived CDR1 and CDR2 are SGHNT and YYREEE (reference sequence). This CDR3 spans 20 amino acids. The CDR3 sequence: CASGFTASGRGPPDTDTQYF. The CDR3, as DNA: TGTGCCAGCGGCTTTACGGCTAGCGGGAGAGGTCCCCCGGACACAGATACGCAGTATTTT.

This clonotype appeared many times. This chain links TRBV5-1 with TRBJ2-1; 9 bases map to TRBD2. The CDR3 sequence is 16 residues long. Germline CDR1 and CDR2: SGHRS and YFSETQ. V shed 4 bases and J 5 bases; nucleotides not matched to a gene: 10. The CDR3 nucleotides are TGCGCCAGCAGCCCTTTAGCGGGAGCAACGAACAATGAGCAGTTCTTC. Translating gives CASSPLAGATNNEQFF.

This clonotype was seen ten or more times. J is TRBJ2-7 and V is TRBV27; no firm D call. The germline CDR1 and CDR2 sequences are MNHEY and SMNVEV (reference sequence). This CDR3 has 13 residues. The V end lost 8 bases, the J end lost 7 bases, and 18 bases lay between the germline ends. The CDR3 DNA reads TGTGCCAGCCATGACCTCTTCGCCGGGGAGCAGTACTTC. Translation: CASHDLFAGEQYF.

This clonotype was recorded many times. The chain is built from TRBV7-6 and TRBJ1-1; D ambiguous. CDR1 is SGHVS and CDR2 is FNYEAQ in the germline V gene. Between the trimmed V and J ends, which lost 5 bases and 4 bases, there was a span of 17 bases. This CDR3 contains 15 residues. The chain's CDR3 is CASSLSGVRRTEAFF. The DNA for the CDR3 is TGTGCCAGCAGCCTCTCCGGGGTACGGCGCACTGAAGCTTTCTTT.

This clonotype occurred many times. The chain couples TRBV7-9 to TRBJ1-4; unclear D gene. CDR1 and CDR2 (germline): SEHNR, FQNEAQ (reference sequence). This CDR3 spans 14 amino acids. Trimming pared 5 bases from V and 7 bases from J, leaving 14 bases between. The CDR3 DNA reads TGTGCCAGCAGCCCTTGGGTGGTCAGTGAAAAACTGTTTTTT. Translated: CASSPWVVSEKLFF. The full variable domain, rest sourced from reference TRBV7-9 and TRBJ1-4, is DTGVSQNPRHKITKRGQNVTFRCDPISEHNRLYWYRQTLGQGPEFLTYFQNEAQLEKSRLLSDRFSAERPKGSFSTLEIQRTEQGDSAMYLCASSPWVVSEKLFFGSGTQLSVL.

There are many counts of this clonotype. As DNA, the CDR3 is TGTGCCAGCAGCCAAGGTTTTGGCTATGGCTACACCTTC. This gives the protein CASSQGFGYGYTF. This chain connects TRBV14 to TRBJ1-2; D ambiguous. V dropped 1 base and J dropped 4 bases, with 7 bases sitting between them. Germline loops: CDR1 SGHDN, CDR2 FVKESK. The length of the CDR3 is 13 residues. Full variable domain (rest looked up from reference TRBV14 and TRBJ1-2): EAGVTQFPSHSVIEKGQTVTLRCDPISGHDNLYWYRRVMGKEIKFLLHFVKESKQDESGMPNNRFLAERTGGTYSTLKVQPAELEDSGVYFCASSQGFGYGYTFGSGTRLTVV.

This clonotype was recorded many times. The chain recombines TRBV29-1 with TRBJ2-3, with 7 bases aligning to TRBD2. Per germline, CDR1 SQVTM and CDR2 ANQGSEA. The CDR3 spans 14 residues. The ends lost 7 bases at V and 3 bases at J; junction bases unmatched: 10. CDR3 bases: TGCAGCGCCGAGGAGGGAGGGCCGACAGATACGCAGTATTTT. The encoded protein is CSAEEGGPTDTQYF.

This clonotype was seen many times. The genes are TRBV29-1 and TRBJ2-6; 7 bases agree with TRBD2. The CDR3 covers 15 residues. Trimming took 1 base from V and 4 from J; bases not matched to a gene: 4. Germline V gene sequence: CDR1 SQVTM, CDR2 ANQGSEA. In nucleotides, the CDR3 is TGCAGCGTTGAAGGGCGGGAGAAGGGGGCCAACGTCCTGACTTTC. Encoded protein: CSVEGREKGANVLTF. The variable domain in full, completed from reference TRBV29-1 and TRBJ2-6, reads SAVISQKPSRDICQRGTSLTIQCQVDSQVTMMFWYRQQPGQSLTLIATANQGSEATYESGFVIDKFPISRPNLTFSTLTVSNMSPEDSSIYLCSVEGREKGANVLTFGAGSRLTVL.

This clonotype was picked up many times. V usage is TRBV4-2 and J usage is TRBJ2-2; perhaps TRBD1 as D (6 bases). The CDR3 loop spans 15 amino acids. In germline, CDR1 is LGHNA, CDR2 YNFKEQ. Trimming took off 4 bases at V and 6 bases at J, with 15 bases between the two ends. CDR3 bases: TGTGCCAGCAGCCCTGGACAGTTAAAGGCCGGGGAGCTGTTTTTT. Translated: CASSPGQLKAGELFF.

Worth noting for this clonotype: A read error may explain this, as a much larger clone is one base away. The V gene is TRBV6-5, the J gene TRBJ2-7; D is unresolved. The CDR3 loop spans 14 amino acids. The germline V gene encodes CDR1 MNHEY and CDR2 SVGAGI. CDR3 sequence: CASSYAPEAYELYF. The CDR3, as DNA: TGTGCCAGCAGTTACGCCCCTGAGGCCTACGAGCTGTACTTC.